This TCR beta chain was identified during a study of cytomegalovirus exposure and HLA in healthy donors. Germline CDR1 reads SEHNR; CDR2 reads FQNEAQ (reference sequence). Trimming cost V 7 bases and J 5 bases, with 17 bases left between them. The CDR3 length is 15 residues. TCRdb's copy holds only in-frame clones and misses some; the assay was immunoSEQ multiplex PCR. The sample holds some 69,000 clones, just over 95% seen once. This clonotype was sampled from a woman aged 18-30 years in good health and CMV-seropositive. The sequenced sample was PBMCs. This sequence joins TRBV7-9 and TRBJ2-2; tentative D call: TRBD2 (6 bases). CDR3 loop: CASIPGGSGTGELFF. CDR3 sequence (DNA): TGTGCCAGCATTCCCGGAGGGTCGGGGACCGGGGAGCTGTTTTTT.